One and the same sample provided the 10 T cell receptor beta chains below, sequenced in a study of immune heterogeneity within non-small cell lung tumors. For the TCR beta CDR3, multiplex PCR with 32 V and 13 J primers performed the amplification. Each CDR3 protein is one row after TCRdb ran MiXCR on the multiplex PCR reads. Of about 21,000 distinct CDR3 sequences listed, around 28% are singletons. Template input, which was bulk tumor genomic DNA, totaled roughly 540 ng per sample. Several biopsies per primary tumor were taken during surgery, spaced as far apart as possible. Enrolled patients presented with newly diagnosed, previously untreated non-small cell lung cancer and underwent curative surgery. The sequenced material came from lung tumor tissue. These TCRs come from a man aged 40-49 years with non-small cell lung cancer.

This clonotype was recorded at least ten times. This chain connects TRBV10-3 to TRBJ2-1; no firm D call. From germline, CDR1 is ENHRY and CDR2 SYGVKD. V lost 3 bases, J lost 4 bases, and 10 bases lay in between. The CDR3 length is 14 residues. CDR3 sequence (DNA): TGTGCCATCAGTGACAAGGCCCCGTACAATGAGCAGTTCTTC. Translating it yields CAISDKAPYNEQFF.

A single count supports this clonotype. A read error is possible here, since a much larger clone lies one base away. The chain uses TRBV11-3 and TRBJ2-3; D ambiguous. The length of the CDR3 is 13 residues. Germline CDR1 reads SGHNT; CDR2 reads YENEEA. CDR3 coding DNA: TGTGCCAGCAGCTCTCAACCCACAAATACGCAGTATTTT. Protein product: CASSSQPTNTQYF.

As concerns this clonotype: This may be a read error: a much more frequent sequence differs by one nucleotide. This chain connects TRBV7-2 to TRBJ2-7, with 10 bases fitting TRBD2. J lost 0 bases, V lost 6 bases, and 5 bases had no gene match. The CDR3 loop spans 15 amino acids. Germline V gene lookup returns CDR1 SGHTA and CDR2 FQGNSA. In DNA form, the CDR3 reads TGTGCCAGCAGGGTGGGGACTAGCGCCTCCTACGAGCAGTACTTC. Its protein product is CASRVGTSASYEQYF.

V is TRBV5-1 and J is TRBJ1-1, with D tentatively TRBD1 (6 bases). The germline V gene has CDR1 SGHRS and CDR2 YFSETQ. This CDR3 comprises 14 residues. The V and J ends lost 3 bases and 1 base respectively, with 10 bases between them. CDR3: CASSYGRGNTEAFF. The CDR3 region has the DNA TGCGCCAGCAGCTACGGCAGGGGGAACACTGAAGCTTTCTTT.

This clonotype was picked up a small number of times. V and J are TRBV27 and TRBJ2-5; D is unresolved. The CDR3 has 13 amino acids. Germline CDR1 MNHEY, CDR2 SMNVEV (reference sequence). Trimming shortened V by 2 bases and J by 1 base, and 5 bases separated the two germline ends. The chain's CDR3 is CASSLLGQETQYF. Here the CDR3 DNA reads TGTGCCAGCAGTTTACTGGGCCAAGAGACCCAGTACTTC.

The rearrangement uses TRBV28 and TRBJ2-5, with D perhaps matching TRBD2 (5 bases). The CDR3 has 15 amino acids. Germline V lookup: CDR1 MDHEN, CDR2 SYDVKM. V was trimmed by 3 bases and J by 0 bases, leaving 11 bases between them. CDR3 loop: CASSLSGTYQETQYF. The CDR3 DNA reads as TGTGCCAGCAGTTTGAGCGGAACGTACCAAGAGACCCAGTACTTC.

The table lists this clonotype with a few counts. The chain has TRBV27 and TRBJ1-1; unclear D gene. Germline CDR1 and CDR2: MNHEY and SMNVEV (reference sequence). Deletions cut 5 bases from V and 0 bases from J, with 13 bases between. The CDR3 consists of 15 residues. CDR3 coding DNA: TGTGCCAGCAGTGTCGGACCGTCCCTGAACACTGAAGCTTTCTTT. Residues: CASSVGPSLNTEAFF.

Notes on this clonotype: A single base separates this from a much larger clone, so it may be a read error. This chain uses TRBV15 with TRBJ2-1; TRBD2 matches at 9 bases. V shed 5 bases, J shed 12 bases, and the junction held 14 bases outside the gene matches. Germline CDR1 reads LNHNV; CDR2 reads YYDKDF (reference sequence). CDR3 length equals 15 residues. CDR3 sequence (DNA): TGTGCCACCAGCGGGCGGGAGGGCCTCGGCGATGTGCAGTTCTTC. Translation: CATSGREGLGDVQFF.

This clonotype was seen many times. The CDR3 is CASSKTDNSPLHF. CDR3 DNA: TGTGCCAGCAGTAAAACAGATAATTCACCCCTCCACTTT. The V gene is TRBV12-3 or TRBV12-4, the J gene TRBJ1-6; D not certain. Trimming stripped 5 bases from V and 5 bases from J, with 7 bases between. The CDR3 is 13 amino acids.

As concerns this clonotype: The junction shows a germline mismatch at one end, possibly a read error. This chain uses TRBV11-3 with TRBJ1-5; D is unresolved. The V gene's germline CDR1 is SGHNT and CDR2 YENEEA. The CDR3 spans 13 residues. The CDR3 spells CASSLGKNQPRHF. In nucleotides, the CDR3 is TGTGCCAGCAGCTTAGGGAAGAATCAGCCCCGGCATTTT.